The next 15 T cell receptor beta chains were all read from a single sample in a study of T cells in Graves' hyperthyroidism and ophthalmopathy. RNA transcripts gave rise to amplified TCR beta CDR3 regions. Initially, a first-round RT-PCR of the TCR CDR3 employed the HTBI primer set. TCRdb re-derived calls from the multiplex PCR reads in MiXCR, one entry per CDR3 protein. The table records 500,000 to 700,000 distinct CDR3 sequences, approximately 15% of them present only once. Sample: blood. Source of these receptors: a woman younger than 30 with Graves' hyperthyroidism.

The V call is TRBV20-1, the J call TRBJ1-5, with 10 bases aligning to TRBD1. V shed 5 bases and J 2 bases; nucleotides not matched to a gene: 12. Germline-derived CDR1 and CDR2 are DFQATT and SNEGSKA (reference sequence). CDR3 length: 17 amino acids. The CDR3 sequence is CSAPGQGQGKGNQPQHF. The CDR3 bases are TGCAGTGCTCCGGGACAGGGGCAAGGCAAGGGCAATCAGCCCCAGCATTTT.

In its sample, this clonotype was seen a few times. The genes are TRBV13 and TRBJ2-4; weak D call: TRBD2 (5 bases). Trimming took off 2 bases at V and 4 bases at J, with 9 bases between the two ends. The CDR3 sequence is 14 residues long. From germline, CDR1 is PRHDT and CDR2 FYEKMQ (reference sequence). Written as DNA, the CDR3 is TGTGCCAGCAGCTTAATGGGAGATAAAAACATTCAGTACTTC. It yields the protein CASSLMGDKNIQYF.

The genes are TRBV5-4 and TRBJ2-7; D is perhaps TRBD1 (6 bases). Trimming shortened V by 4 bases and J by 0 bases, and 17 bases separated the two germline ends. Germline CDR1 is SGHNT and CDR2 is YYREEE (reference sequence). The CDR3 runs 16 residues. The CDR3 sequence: CASSLRTGRSSYEQYF. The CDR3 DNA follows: TGTGCCAGCAGCCTGAGAACAGGGCGCAGCTCCTACGAGCAGTACTTC.

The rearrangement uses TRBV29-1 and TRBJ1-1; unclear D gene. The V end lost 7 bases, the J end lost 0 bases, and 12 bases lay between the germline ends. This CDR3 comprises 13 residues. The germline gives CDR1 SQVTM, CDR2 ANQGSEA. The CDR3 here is CSAHSLVNTEAFF. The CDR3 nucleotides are TGCAGCGCTCACAGCCTTGTGAACACTGAAGCTTTCTTT.

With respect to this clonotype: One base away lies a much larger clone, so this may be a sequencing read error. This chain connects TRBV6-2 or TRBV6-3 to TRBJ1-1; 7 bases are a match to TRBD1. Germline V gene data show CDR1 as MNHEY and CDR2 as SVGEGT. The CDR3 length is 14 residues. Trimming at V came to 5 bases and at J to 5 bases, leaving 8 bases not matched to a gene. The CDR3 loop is CASSPDRVITEAFF. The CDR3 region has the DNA TGTGCCAGCAGTCCTGACAGGGTGATAACTGAAGCTTTCTTT.

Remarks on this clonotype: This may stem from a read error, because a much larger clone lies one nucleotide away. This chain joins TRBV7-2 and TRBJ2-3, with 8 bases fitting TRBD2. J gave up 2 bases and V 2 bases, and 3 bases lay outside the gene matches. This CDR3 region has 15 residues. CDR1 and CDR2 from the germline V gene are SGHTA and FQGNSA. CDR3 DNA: TGTGCCAGCAGCTTAATCGGGGGGGCCACAGATACGCAGTATTTT. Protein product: CASSLIGGATDTQYF.

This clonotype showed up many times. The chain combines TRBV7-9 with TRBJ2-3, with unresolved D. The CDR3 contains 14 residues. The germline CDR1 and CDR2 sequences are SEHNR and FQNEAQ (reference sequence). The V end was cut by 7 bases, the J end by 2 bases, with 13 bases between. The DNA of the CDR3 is TGTGCCAGCACCCCCCCGGGTTACACAGATACGCAGTATTTT. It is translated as CASTPPGYTDTQYF.

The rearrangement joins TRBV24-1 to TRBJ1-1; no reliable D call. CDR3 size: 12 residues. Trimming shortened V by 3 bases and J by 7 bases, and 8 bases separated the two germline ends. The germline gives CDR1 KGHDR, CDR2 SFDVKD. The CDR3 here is CATSDGEGEAFF. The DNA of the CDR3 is TGTGCCACCAGTGATGGGGAGGGTGAAGCTTTCTTT.

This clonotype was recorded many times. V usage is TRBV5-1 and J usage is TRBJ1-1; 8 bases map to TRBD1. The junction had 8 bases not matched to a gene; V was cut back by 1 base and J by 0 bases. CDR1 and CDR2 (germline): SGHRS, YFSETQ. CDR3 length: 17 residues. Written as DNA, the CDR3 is TGCGCCAGCAGCTTGTCGGGGACAGGAAAGTTGAACACTGAAGCTTTCTTT. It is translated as CASSLSGTGKLNTEAFF.

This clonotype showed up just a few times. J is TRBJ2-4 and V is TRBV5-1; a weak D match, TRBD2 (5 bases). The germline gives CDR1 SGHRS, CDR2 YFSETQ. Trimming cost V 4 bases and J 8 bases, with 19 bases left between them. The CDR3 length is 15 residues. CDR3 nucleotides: TGCGCCAGCAGCATTAAACTAGAGAAAGGATACATTCAGTACTTC. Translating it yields CASSIKLEKGYIQYF.

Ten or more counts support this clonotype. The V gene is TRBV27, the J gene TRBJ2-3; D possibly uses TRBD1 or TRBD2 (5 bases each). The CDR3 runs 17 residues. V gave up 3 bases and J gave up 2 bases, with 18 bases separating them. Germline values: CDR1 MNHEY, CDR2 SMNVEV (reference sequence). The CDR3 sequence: CASSLGVMDTNTDTQYF. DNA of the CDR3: TGTGCCAGCAGTTTGGGGGTTATGGACACGAACACAGATACGCAGTATTTT.

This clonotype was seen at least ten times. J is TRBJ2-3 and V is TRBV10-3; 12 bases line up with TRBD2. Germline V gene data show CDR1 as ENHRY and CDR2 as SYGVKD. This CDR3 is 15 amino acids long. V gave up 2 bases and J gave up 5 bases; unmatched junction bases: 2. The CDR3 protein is CAISEAGLAGDTQYF. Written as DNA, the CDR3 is TGTGCCATCAGTGAGGCGGGACTAGCGGGAGATACGCAGTATTTT.

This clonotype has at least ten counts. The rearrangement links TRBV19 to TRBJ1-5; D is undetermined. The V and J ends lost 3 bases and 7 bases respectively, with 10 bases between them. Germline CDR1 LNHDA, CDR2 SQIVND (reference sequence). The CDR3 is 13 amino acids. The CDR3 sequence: CASSMDRSQPQHF. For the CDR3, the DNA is TGTGCCAGTAGTATGGATCGGTCACAGCCCCAGCATTTT. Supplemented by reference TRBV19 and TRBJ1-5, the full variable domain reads DGGITQSPKYLFRKEGQNVTLSCEQNLNHDAMYWYRQDPGQGLRLIYYSQIVNDFQKGDIAEGYSVSREKKESFPLTVTSAQKNPTAFYLCASSMDRSQPQHFGDGTRLSIL.

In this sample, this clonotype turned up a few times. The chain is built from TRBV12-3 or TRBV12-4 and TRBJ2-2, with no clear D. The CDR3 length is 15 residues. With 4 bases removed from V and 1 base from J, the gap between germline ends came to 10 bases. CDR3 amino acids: CASSSRARNTGELFF. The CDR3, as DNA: TGTGCCAGCAGTTCCCGGGCCCGGAACACCGGGGAGCTGTTTTTT.

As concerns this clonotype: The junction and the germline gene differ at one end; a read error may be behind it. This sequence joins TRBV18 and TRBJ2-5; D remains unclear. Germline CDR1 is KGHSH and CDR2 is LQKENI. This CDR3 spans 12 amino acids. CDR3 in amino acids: CASSPREESQYF. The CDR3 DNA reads TGTGCCAGCTCACCACGGGAAGAGAGCCAGTACTTC.